The rows below give T cell receptor beta chains drawn from one sample of a study of somatic mutations in cytotoxic T cells in rheumatoid arthritis. TCRdb keeps only in-frame clones here, not all; method: immunoSEQ multiplex PCR. The sample holds some 18,000 clones; 60% to 85% are singletons and the top ten take approximately 5%. Sequencing input: CD8+ T cells sorted from blood. The receptors stem from an adult with rheumatoid arthritis. The CDR3 runs from the conserved cysteine through the conserved F or W. A D gene is named only where the DNA matches it firmly.

CDR3aa: CASSRGQGVTDTQYF
v_gene: TRBV6-1
d_gene: TRBD1
j_gene: TRBJ2-3

CDR3aa: CASSLVGTGSYEQYF
v_gene: TRBV11-2
d_gene: TRBD1
j_gene: TRBJ2-7

CDR3aa: CASSWDTNYGYTF
v_gene: TRBV5-1
d_gene: NA
j_gene: TRBJ1-2

CDR3aa: CAWSSGHNYEQYF
v_gene: TRBV30
d_gene: NA
j_gene: TRBJ2-7

CDR3aa: CASSYLTGNNEQFF
v_gene: TRBV6-6
d_gene: NA
j_gene: TRBJ2-1

CDR3aa: CASGKDSLYEQYF
v_gene: TRBV12-5
d_gene: NA
j_gene: TRBJ2-7

CDR3aa: CASSDGTRPDTQYF
v_gene: TRBV11-2
d_gene: TRBD2
j_gene: TRBJ2-3

CDR3aa: CASSQEGLAGVYEQYF
v_gene: TRBV4-2
d_gene: TRBD2
j_gene: TRBJ2-7

CDR3aa: CASSTLAGGSVTETQYF
v_gene: TRBV2
d_gene: TRBD2
j_gene: TRBJ2-5

CDR3aa: CASSAAYNEQFF
v_gene: TRBV6-5
d_gene: NA
j_gene: TRBJ2-1

CDR3aa: CASSTSGANNEQFF
v_gene: TRBV5-1
d_gene: TRBD2
j_gene: TRBJ2-1

CDR3aa: CASSPLGGPDNYGYTF
v_gene: TRBV27
d_gene: NA
j_gene: TRBJ1-2

CDR3aa: CASSPSEGWEQYF
v_gene: TRBV7-6
d_gene: NA
j_gene: TRBJ2-7

CDR3aa: CASSLLTGDVRAFF
v_gene: TRBV27
d_gene: TRBD1
j_gene: TRBJ1-1

CDR3aa: CARKRPDGEAFF
v_gene: TRBV2
d_gene: NA
j_gene: TRBJ1-1

CDR3aa: CAWSVSVETQYF
v_gene: TRBV30
d_gene: NA
j_gene: TRBJ2-5

CDR3aa: CASSDETGRYEQYF
v_gene: TRBV2
d_gene: TRBD1
j_gene: TRBJ2-7

CDR3aa: CASSLSPGGDPNTEAFF
v_gene: TRBV27
d_gene: TRBD1
j_gene: TRBJ1-1

CDR3aa: CASRPKGQSYEQYF
v_gene: TRBV27
d_gene: TRBD1
j_gene: TRBJ2-7

CDR3aa: CASSQASGDEQYF
v_gene: TRBV4-2
d_gene: NA
j_gene: TRBJ2-7

CDR3aa: CASSLDRDYQPQHF
v_gene: TRBV18
d_gene: TRBD1
j_gene: TRBJ1-5

CDR3aa: CASSSRLAGWEETQYF
v_gene: TRBV19
d_gene: TRBD2
j_gene: TRBJ2-5

CDR3aa: CAWSGTVYEQYF
v_gene: TRBV30
d_gene: NA
j_gene: NA

CDR3aa: CASSYASSYNEQFF
v_gene: TRBV7-9
d_gene: NA
j_gene: TRBJ2-1

CDR3aa: CASSLPVGTDTQYF
v_gene: TRBV5-1
d_gene: NA
j_gene: TRBJ2-3

CDR3aa: CASSPLWQAGQPQHF
v_gene: TRBV4-1
d_gene: NA
j_gene: TRBJ1-5

CDR3aa: CASSQDPGDSGNTIYF
v_gene: TRBV4-2
d_gene: NA
j_gene: TRBJ1-3

CDR3aa: CASSPGTANTEAFF
v_gene: TRBV11-3
d_gene: NA
j_gene: TRBJ1-1

CDR3aa: CASSLGGGETQYF
v_gene: TRBV5-6
d_gene: NA
j_gene: TRBJ2-5

CDR3aa: CASSQFGPEAQPQHF
v_gene: TRBV4-1
d_gene: NA
j_gene: TRBJ1-5

CDR3aa: CASSYGWGDTQYF
v_gene: TRBV6-5
d_gene: NA
j_gene: TRBJ2-3

CDR3aa: CAWSPYDNQPQHF
v_gene: TRBV30
d_gene: NA
j_gene: TRBJ1-5

CDR3aa: CASSVGRGNYEQYF
v_gene: TRBV10-1
d_gene: NA
j_gene: TRBJ2-7

CDR3aa: CAIRRETDTQYF
v_gene: TRBV10-3
d_gene: NA
j_gene: TRBJ2-3

CDR3aa: CASSFRMARQRGNTIYF
v_gene: TRBV11-2
d_gene: NA
j_gene: TRBJ1-3

CDR3aa: CASSQVPGKEPQHF
v_gene: TRBV4-1
d_gene: NA
j_gene: TRBJ1-5

CDR3aa: CSVKQVTNTEAFF
v_gene: TRBV29-1
d_gene: NA
j_gene: TRBJ1-1

CDR3aa: CASTDSGGHQPQHF
v_gene: TRBV19
d_gene: NA
j_gene: TRBJ1-5

CDR3aa: CASSRRDINSPLHF
v_gene: TRBV7-9
d_gene: NA
j_gene: TRBJ1-6

CDR3aa: CASSHLKREKLFF
v_gene: TRBV6-6
d_gene: NA
j_gene: TRBJ1-4

CDR3aa: CASSLVGSIKDTQYF
v_gene: TRBV7-9
d_gene: NA
j_gene: TRBJ2-3

CDR3aa: CASSVAGTGLQETQYF
v_gene: TRBV9
d_gene: TRBD1
j_gene: TRBJ2-5

CDR3aa: CASSRARGSSYEQYF
v_gene: TRBV9
d_gene: NA
j_gene: TRBJ2-7

CDR3aa: CASSKYFYPEGTATEAFF
v_gene: TRBV21-1
d_gene: NA
j_gene: TRBJ1-1

CDR3aa: CASSLGGGETQYF
v_gene: TRBV5-6
d_gene: TRBD2
j_gene: TRBJ2-5

CDR3aa: CASSLSPSNEQFF
v_gene: TRBV7-7
d_gene: NA
j_gene: TRBJ2-1

CDR3aa: CATAGASSGDTQYF
v_gene: TRBV10-3
d_gene: NA
j_gene: TRBJ2-3

CDR3aa: CASSGGRGLAGELFF
v_gene: TRBV9
d_gene: NA
j_gene: TRBJ2-2